This TCR beta chain was captured by sequencing in a study of cytomegalovirus exposure and HLA in healthy donors. Study-level information: The approximately 120 validation repertoires used the same platform as the roughly 670 first-cohort repertoires, a later analysis reported.

It was the roughly 110-subject validation cohort, separate from the roughly 700-subject first cohort, to which the donors belonged. Germline CDR1 SGHAT, CDR2 FQNNGV. V gave up 4 bases and J gave up 8 bases, with 9 bases separating them. This CDR3 region has 12 residues. The method was immunoSEQ multiplex PCR; TCRdb's version includes in-frame clones alone and lacks a portion of them. The table has about 260,000 clones, 90% seen once. Study-level points and caveats: The study flagged fewer than 200 TCR beta chains as cytomegalovirus-associated. It was reported that the classifier diagnosed cytomegalovirus status with high specificity and sensitivity in both the original and validation cohorts.

In the case of this clone: As yet, its antigen is unknown.

Sequencing was performed on PBMCs. V is TRBV11-2 and J is TRBJ2-1; no firm D call. This clonotype was sampled from a woman in her twenties or thirties in good health and CMV-seronegative. CDR3 nucleotide sequence: TGTGCCAGCAGCTCGCCGTGGGATGAGCAGTTCTTC. It yields the protein CASSSPWDEQFF.